Listed below are T cell receptor beta chains from one sample, sequenced in a study of a mutant IDH1 vaccine in newly diagnosed glioma. Their antigens remain unidentified. TCRdb's copy holds only in-frame clones and misses some; the assay was immunoSEQ multiplex PCR. The table lists some 120,000 clones, around 80% of them singletons, with under 7% in the top ten. The sequencing here drew on PBMCs, taken from a glioma patient whose treatment included an IDH1 peptide vaccine. The receptor set was obtained from a man in his forties with glioma. The CDR3 runs from the conserved cysteine through the conserved F or W. The D gene is left open where the match is weak. Size values are once, few and many counts, or a class for expanded clones, and some rows have none.

>TRBV5-1|TRBD1|NA|TRBJ2-3
TGCGCCAGCAGCTTGGCCTCGACAGGGCACTACACAGATACGCAGTATTTT
CASSLASTGHYTDTQYF
>TRBV19|NA|NA|TRBJ2-5
TGTGCCAGTAGTATTGGTGGGACAAGAGGGGGAGAGACCCAGTACTTC
CASSIGGTRGGETQYF
>TRBV6-5|NA|NA|TRBJ1-1
TGTGCCAGCAGTTTCGACAGGAACACTGAAGCTTTCTTT
CASSFDRNTEAFF
>TRBV30|NA|NA|TRBJ2-2
TGTGCCTGGAGTCGTCCGGGTCTCCCTGCCCCGAACACCGGGGAGCTGTTTTTT
CAWSRPGLPAPNTGELFF
>TRBV7-2|TRBD2|NA|TRBJ2-7
TGTGCCAGCAGACTCAGGCTAGCGGGAGCCTACGAGCAGTACTTC
CASRLRLAGAYEQYF
>TRBV4-3|TRBD1|NA|TRBJ2-7
TGCGCCAGCAGCCTCTACAGGGGACCCTACGAGCAGTACTTC
CASSLYRGPYEQYF
>TRBV5-6|TRBD2|NA|TRBJ2-1
TGTGCCAGCAGTTTTATAGCGGGAGGATACAATGAGCAGTTCTTC
CASSFIAGGYNEQFF
>TRBV11-2|NA|NA|TRBJ1-2
TGTGCCAGCAGCTTGGTAGGGGCTAACTATGGCTACACCTTC
CASSLVGANYGYTF
>TRBV5-1|NA|NA|TRBJ1-2
TGCGCCAGCAGCTTGGTGGGTCGGTACGGCTACACCTTC
CASSLVGRYGYTF
>TRBV11-2|NA|NA|TRBJ2-1
TGTGCCAGCAGCCCAGGGACCCCCAAGACCGGCAATGAGCAGTTCTTC
CASSPGTPKTGNEQFF
>TRBV7-6|NA|NA|TRBJ2-5
TGTGCCAGCAGCACCGAGACCCAGTACTTC
CASSTETQYF
>TRBV4-3|NA|few|TRBJ2-6
TGCGCCAGCAGCCCCGATAGCAGCTCTGGGGCCAACGTCCTGACTTTC
CASSPDSSSGANVLTF
>TRBV6-6|NA|NA|TRBJ1-4
TGTGCCAGCAGTCCGATGACCAATGGGGGTAATGAAAAACTGTTTTTT
CASSPMTNGGNEKLFF
>TRBV7-2|NA|few|TRBJ2-4
TGTGCCAGCAGCTACCCAGGGGTAACTAAAAACATTCAGTACTTC
CASSYPGVTKNIQYF
>TRBV4-1|TRBD2|NA|TRBJ2-3
TGCGCCAGCAGCCAAGACCCGGGGGTACTAGCGGGCAGCACAGATACGCAGTATTTT
CASSQDPGVLAGSTDTQYF
>TRBV2|NA|NA|TRBJ2-6
TGTGCCAGCATTGGAGATTTTAGGGCCAACGTCCTGACTTTC
CASIGDFRANVLTF
>TRBV27|NA|NA|TRBJ1-3
TGTGCCAGCAGTCCTACAAACATTCTCGACCACACCTTATCTGGAAACACCATATATTTT
CASSPTNILDHTLSGNTIYF
>TRBV5-4|TRBD1|NA|TRBJ2-1
TGTGCCAGCAGCCCCCCTCCCGGGACAGGGTACTCCTACAATGAGCAGTTCTTC
CASSPPPGTGYSYNEQFF
>TRBV6-1|NA|NA|TRBJ1-6
TGTGCCAGCAGTTTGGACCTGGTAATTTCACCCCTCCACTTT
CASSLDLVISPLHF
>TRBV6-5|TRBD2|few|TRBJ2-5
TGTGCCAGCAGACTGGGACTAGCGGGTCCCATGACCCAGTACTTC
CASRLGLAGPMTQYF
>TRBV5-4|TRBD2|NA|TRBJ2-1
TGTGCCAGCAGCTTACTAGCGGGAGAGAGCGATGAGCAGTTCTTC
CASSLLAGESDEQFF
>TRBV4-3|TRBD2|many|TRBJ2-3
TGCGCCAGCAGCCGGGGGACTAGCGGGAGCACAGATACGCAGTATTTT
CASSRGTSGSTDTQYF
>TRBV5-6|NA|NA|TRBJ2-1
TGTGCCAGCGCTGGAAGAGAGTCCTACAATGAGCAGTTCTTC
CASAGRESYNEQFF
>TRBV6-5|NA|NA|TRBJ1-2
TGTGCCAGCAGTATCGGGAGGGCTAACTATGGCTACACCTTC
CASSIGRANYGYTF
>TRBV9|TRBD1|NA|TRBJ2-3
TGTGCCAGCAGCAGATACGGGACAGGGGGAACAGATACGCAGTATTTT
CASSRYGTGGTDTQYF
>TRBV7-8|NA|once|TRBJ2-3
TGTGCCAGCAGCCCCCGGCGAGGGCCAGATACGCAGTATTTT
CASSPRRGPDTQYF
>TRBV7-3|TRBD2|NA|TRBJ2-2
TGTGCCAGCAGCTTGTCTACTAGCGGGAGGGCCGGGGAGCTGTTTTTT
CASSLSTSGRAGELFF
>TRBV11-2|TRBD2|NA|TRBJ2-5
TGTGCCAGCAGCTCCGGACTAGCGGGGGGGCTGGAGACCCAGTACTTC
CASSSGLAGGLETQYF
>TRBV5-4|TRBD1|NA|TRBJ2-1
TGTGCCAGCAGCTTGGCGACAGGGTACAATGAGCAGTTCTTC
CASSLATGYNEQFF
>TRBV6-1|NA|NA|TRBJ1-3
TGTGCCAGCAGTGATGGCCTCCGTAGTAGCGGAAACACCATATATTTT
CASSDGLRSSGNTIYF
>TRBV5-1|TRBD1|NA|TRBJ1-2
TGCGCCAGCAGCTTATCGGGACAGGGCGACTATGGCTACACCTTC
CASSLSGQGDYGYTF
>TRBV6-4|NA|once|TRBJ1-6
TGTGCCAGCAGTCGACAGTCTTATAATTCACCCCTCCACTTT
CASSRQSYNSPLHF
>TRBV18|NA|NA|TRBJ1-5
TGTGCCAGCCCTAGGGACTTCAATCAGCCCCAGCATTTT
CASPRDFNQPQHF
>TRBV18|NA|NA|TRBJ2-6
TGTGCCAGCTCACCACCGGCAGGGGCCGGGGCCAACGTCCTGACTTTC
CASSPPAGAGANVLTF
>TRBV5-1|TRBD2|NA|TRBJ2-3
TGCGCCAGCAGGCGGCTAGCGGGAGGGAATGGGGCAGATACGCAGTATTTT
CASRRLAGGNGADTQYF
>TRBV30|NA|NA|TRBJ1-1
TGTGCCTGGAATGGGGGGGCCCCTGAAGCTTTCTTT
CAWNGGAPEAFF
>TRBV28|TRBD2|NA|TRBJ2-1
TGTGCCAGCAGTTTAGCCCTCGGACTAGCGGGAGGTGAGCAGTTCTTC
CASSLALGLAGGEQFF
>TRBV25-1|TRBD2|NA|TRBJ2-7
TGTGCCAGCAGTGAATACGGGGGGGCAGGGATGGCCGAGCAGTACTTC
CASSEYGGAGMAEQYF
>TRBV19|NA|NA|TRBJ1-5
TGTGCCAGTAGTATGATCTCAGGGGATCAGCCCCAGCATTTT
CASSMISGDQPQHF
>TRBV7-2|NA|once|TRBJ2-7
TGTGCCAGCAGCCTATCCTACGAGCAGTACTTC
CASSLSYEQYF
>TRBV27|NA|NA|TRBJ2-7
TGTGCCAGCAGTTTATCGGGTAGTTCCGCCTACGAGCAGTACTTC
CASSLSGSSAYEQYF
>TRBV14|TRBD2|NA|TRBJ2-1
TGTGCCAGCAGCCAAGATTCGGGACTAGCCCCTGAGCAGTTCTTC
CASSQDSGLAPEQFF
>TRBV9|NA|NA|TRBJ2-2
TGTGCCAGCAGCGTTACAGGGAGGTCCGGGGAGCTGTTTTTT
CASSVTGRSGELFF
>TRBV19|TRBD1|once|TRBJ1-5
TGTGCCAGTAGTACCGACAGGGGGTACCAGCCCCAGCATTTT
CASSTDRGYQPQHF
>TRBV9|NA|NA|TRBJ2-2
TGTGCCAGCAGCGTTAGCGACACGAACACCGGGGAGCTGTTTTTT
CASSVSDTNTGELFF
>TRBV9|NA|NA|TRBJ2-3
TGTGCCAGCAGCGTAGGTATAGACAGGTATCTGGATACGCAGTATTTT
CASSVGIDRYLDTQYF
>TRBV29-1|TRBD1|NA|TRBJ1-1
TGCAGCGTTGTTCATCGGACAGGGCCCACTGAAGCTTTCTTT
CSVVHRTGPTEAFF
>TRBV5-4|NA|NA|TRBJ2-6
TGTGCCAGCAACAATGGGGCCAACGTCCTGACTTTC
CASNNGANVLTF
>TRBV29-1|NA|NA|TRBJ2-1
TGCAGCGCCCGACGCGGACCTATCTATGAGCAGTTCTTC
CSARRGPIYEQFF
>TRBV5-1|NA|NA|TRBJ1-5
TGCGCCAGCAGCTTGGAAGGGGAGGGGCAGCCCCAGCATTTT
CASSLEGEGQPQHF
>TRBV7-9|NA|NA|TRBJ1-3
TGTGCCAGCGAAAGGAGGGCCTCTGGAAACACCATATATTTT
CASERRASGNTIYF
>TRBV27|NA|NA|TRBJ2-1
TGTGCCAGCAGTTTATCAAGGTGGGCTGAGCAGTTCTTC
CASSLSRWAEQFF
>TRBV18|NA|NA|TRBJ2-3
TGTGCCAGCTCACCAGGGAGCACAGATACGCAGTATTTT
CASSPGSTDTQYF
>TRBV6-1|NA|NA|TRBJ2-1
TGTGCCAGCAGTGAGGGTTTTGCGTACAATGAGCAGTTCTTC
CASSEGFAYNEQFF